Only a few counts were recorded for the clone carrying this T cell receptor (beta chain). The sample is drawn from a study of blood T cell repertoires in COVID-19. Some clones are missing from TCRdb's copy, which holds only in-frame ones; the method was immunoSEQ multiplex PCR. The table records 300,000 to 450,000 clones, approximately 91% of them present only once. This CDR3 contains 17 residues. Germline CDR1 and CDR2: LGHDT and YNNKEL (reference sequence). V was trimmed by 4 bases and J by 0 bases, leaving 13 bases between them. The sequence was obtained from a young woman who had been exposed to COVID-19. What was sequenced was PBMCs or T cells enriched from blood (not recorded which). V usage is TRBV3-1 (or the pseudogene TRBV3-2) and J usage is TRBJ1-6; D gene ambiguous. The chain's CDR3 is CASSPYALLSYNSPLHF. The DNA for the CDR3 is TGTGCCAGCAGCCCCTATGCACTCCTCTCCTATAATTCACCCCTCCACTTT.